These T cell receptor beta chains were read from a single sample in a study of T cells in Graves' hyperthyroidism and ophthalmopathy. One entry per CDR3 protein, called by TCRdb with MiXCR from the multiplex PCR reads. The table records 250,000 to 300,000 distinct CDR3 sequences, roughly 15% of them present only once. The sample comprised blood. Every receptor here comes from a woman in her forties or fifties with Graves' hyperthyroidism that later progressed to Graves' ophthalmopathy. The CDR3 runs from the conserved cysteine through the conserved F or W. D genes are given only for firm matches. Rows give clone size only sometimes, using once, few, many, or a class for an expanded clone.

CDR3 length: 14; D gene: TRBD2; J gene: TRBJ2-3; clone size: many; V gene: TRBV27; CDR3 protein: CASTLAGGADTQYF; CDR3 DNA: TGTGCCAGCACGTTGGCGGGAGGTGCAGATACGCAGTATTTT
CDR3 length: 14; D gene: TRBD1; J gene: TRBJ1-1; clone size: few; V gene: TRBV3-1; CDR3 protein: CASSSRQGAAEAFF; CDR3 DNA: TGTGCCAGCAGCTCCCGACAGGGGGCCGCTGAAGCTTTCTTT
CDR3 length: 14; D gene: NA; J gene: TRBJ2-1; clone size: many; V gene: TRBV7-9; CDR3 protein: CASSLNRGIYEQFF; CDR3 DNA: TGTGCCAGCAGCTTAAATAGAGGGATCTATGAGCAGTTCTTC
CDR3 length: 14; D gene: TRBD1; J gene: TRBJ2-3; clone size: NA; V gene: TRBV28; CDR3 protein: CASSRQGGTDTQYF; CDR3 DNA: TGTGCCAGCAGTCGACAGGGCGGCACAGATACGCAGTATTTT
CDR3 length: 15; D gene: NA; J gene: TRBJ2-7; clone size: NA; V gene: TRBV7-8; CDR3 protein: CASSFGHSGVDEQYF; CDR3 DNA: TGTGCCAGCAGCTTTGGGCATTCGGGGGTCGACGAGCAGTACTTC
CDR3 length: 14; D gene: TRBD1; J gene: TRBJ1-5; clone size: NA; V gene: TRBV2; CDR3 protein: CASSGTEGNQPQHF; CDR3 DNA: TGTGCCAGCAGCGGGACAGAGGGCAATCAGCCCCAGCATTTT
CDR3 length: 16; D gene: NA; J gene: TRBJ1-2; clone size: many; V gene: TRBV28; CDR3 protein: CASTTIGGISNYGYTF; CDR3 DNA: TGTGCCAGCACCACCATCGGGGGGATTTCTAACTATGGCTACACCTTC
CDR3 length: 15; D gene: TRBD2; J gene: TRBJ2-7; clone size: many; V gene: TRBV7-2; CDR3 protein: CASSLLAGKSYEQYF; CDR3 DNA: TGTGCCAGCAGCTTACTAGCGGGAAAATCCTACGAGCAGTACTTC
CDR3 length: 15; D gene: NA; J gene: TRBJ2-5; clone size: NA; V gene: TRBV9; CDR3 protein: CASSVEQGPQETRYF; CDR3 DNA: TGTGCCAGCAGCGTAGAGCAGGGGCCCCAAGAGACCCGGTACTTC
CDR3 length: 15; D gene: TRBD1; J gene: TRBJ1-1; clone size: many; V gene: TRBV11-2; CDR3 protein: CASSPRTGGNTEAFF; CDR3 DNA: TGTGCCAGCAGCCCCAGGACAGGGGGAAACACTGAAGCTTTCTTT
CDR3 length: 14; D gene: NA; J gene: TRBJ1-1; clone size: many; V gene: TRBV30; CDR3 protein: CAWSAWTVNTEAFF; CDR3 DNA: TGTGCCTGGAGTGCTTGGACGGTGAACACTGAAGCTTTCTTT
CDR3 length: 11; D gene: TRBD1; J gene: TRBJ1-2; clone size: few; V gene: TRBV20-1; CDR3 protein: CSVDRGYGYTF; CDR3 DNA: TGCAGTGTAGACAGGGGGTATGGCTACACCTTC
CDR3 length: 13; D gene: NA; J gene: TRBJ2-7; clone size: few; V gene: TRBV4-2; CDR3 protein: CASSQVRHYEQYF; CDR3 DNA: TGTGCCAGCAGCCAGGTGCGGCACTACGAGCAGTACTTC
CDR3 length: 15; D gene: TRBD2; J gene: TRBJ2-7; clone size: NA; V gene: TRBV20-1; CDR3 protein: CSARDRTSGRYEQYF; CDR3 DNA: TGCAGTGCTAGAGATAGGACTAGCGGGAGATACGAGCAGTACTTC
CDR3 length: 15; D gene: TRBD1; J gene: TRBJ1-2; clone size: NA; V gene: TRBV18; CDR3 protein: CASSPMGQGATGYTF; CDR3 DNA: TGTGCCAGCTCACCGATGGGACAGGGGGCGACGGGCTACACCTTC
CDR3 length: 16; D gene: NA; J gene: TRBJ2-1; clone size: few; V gene: TRBV18; CDR3 protein: CASSPLIFQGGNEQFF; CDR3 DNA: TGTGCCAGCTCACCCCTTATCTTCCAGGGGGGCAATGAGCAGTTCTTC
CDR3 length: 13; D gene: NA; J gene: TRBJ1-1; clone size: many; V gene: TRBV5-1; CDR3 protein: CASSGGGLVEAFF; CDR3 DNA: TGCGCCAGCAGCGGGGGCGGGTTGGTGGAAGCTTTCTTT
CDR3 length: 13; D gene: NA; J gene: TRBJ2-5; clone size: many; V gene: TRBV7-2; CDR3 protein: CASSFNLQETQYF; CDR3 DNA: TGTGCCAGCAGCTTCAACCTCCAAGAGACCCAGTACTTC
CDR3 length: 17; D gene: TRBD2; J gene: TRBJ2-1; clone size: few; V gene: TRBV10-3; CDR3 protein: CAISDFSGSGYGNEQFF; CDR3 DNA: TGTGCCATCAGTGATTTTAGCGGGAGCGGGTATGGGAATGAGCAGTTCTTC
CDR3 length: 12; D gene: NA; J gene: TRBJ2-7; clone size: many; V gene: TRBV20-1; CDR3 protein: CSARRRSYEQYF; CDR3 DNA: TGCAGTGCCAGGAGGCGCTCCTACGAGCAGTACTTC
CDR3 length: 13; D gene: NA; J gene: TRBJ1-1; clone size: many; V gene: TRBV6-5; CDR3 protein: CASSYEGDAGAFF; CDR3 DNA: TGTGCCAGCAGTTACGAGGGTGACGCCGGAGCTTTCTTT